Each of the 13 T cell receptor beta chains below was sequenced from the same sample in a study of OX40 agonist ivuxolimab in advanced cancers. TCRdb's copy holds only in-frame clones and misses some; the assay was immunoSEQ multiplex PCR. Among 70,000 to 95,000 clones, around 86% were seen once, and the ten largest hold 6.9%. Sample: CD4+ or CD8+ T cells sorted from blood, taken in a trial of the OX40 agonist ivuxolimab. Receptors originate from an adult with an advanced solid tumor such as melanoma, head and neck, liver or kidney cancer.

This sequence joins TRBV7-6 and TRBJ2-1, with 7 positions matching TRBD2. J lost 4 bases, V lost 1 base, and 7 bases had no gene match. The CDR3 runs to 16 residues. Germline CDR1 SGHVS, CDR2 FNYEAQ. CDR3 loop: CASSLEASGLYNEQFF. The CDR3 DNA is TGTGCCAGCAGCTTAGAAGCTAGCGGCCTATACAATGAGCAGTTCTTC. Together with reference TRBV7-6 and TRBJ2-1, the CDR3 gives the full variable domain: GAGVSQSPRYKVTKRGQDVALRCDPISGHVSLYWYRQALGQGPEFLTYFNYEAQQDKSGLPNDRFSAERPEGSISTLTIQRTEQRDSAMYRCASSLEASGLYNEQFFGPGTRLTVL.

CDR3 nucleotides: TGTGCCAGCAGCCCGAAGGAGGGGAAAGTTAATGAGCAGTTCTTC. Protein: CASSPKEGKVNEQFF. The chain links TRBV7-3 to TRBJ2-1; TRBD2 might be the D (6 bases). Germline CDR1 reads SGHTA; CDR2 reads FQGTGA. The V end was cut by 5 bases, the J end by 7 bases, with 18 bases between. The CDR3 loop spans 15 amino acids. Supplemented by reference TRBV7-3 and TRBJ2-1, the full variable domain reads GAGVSQTPSNKVTEKGKYVELRCDPISGHTALYWYRQSLGQGPEFLIYFQGTGAADDSGLPNDRFFAVRPEGSVSTLKIQRTERGDSAVYLCASSPKEGKVNEQFFGPGTRLTVL.

The chain links TRBV25-1 to TRBJ2-7; D perhaps matches TRBD1 (5 bases). V was pared by 5 bases and J by 6 bases, with 11 bases between. The germline V gene has CDR1 MGHDK and CDR2 SYGVNS. The CDR3 is 12 residues long. CDR3 DNA sequence: TGTGCCAGCAGTTACGCTGGGGCCGAGCAGTACTTC. Its protein is CASSYAGAEQYF.

This clone has a single count. CDR3 coding DNA: TGCGCCAGCAGCCAAGTGGGGAGGGGGCGGATGGAGACCCAGTACTTC. As protein: CASSQVGRGRMETQYF. J is TRBJ2-5 and V is TRBV4-1; D tentatively reads TRBD1 or TRBD2 (7 bases each). Germline CDR1 MGHRA, CDR2 YSYEKL. This CDR3 has 16 amino acids. The V and J ends lost 1 base and 5 bases respectively, with 17 bases between them.

The CDR3 protein is CASSLDLKGAGVGNEQFF. The CDR3 region has the DNA TGCGCCAGCAGCTTGGACCTTAAGGGGGCGGGAGTTGGCAATGAGCAGTTCTTC. V usage is TRBV5-1 and J usage is TRBJ2-1; D might be TRBD1 or TRBD2, each matching 7 bases. This CDR3 comprises 18 residues. Germline CDR1 reads SGHRS; CDR2 reads YFSETQ. V was trimmed by 0 bases and J by 6 bases, leaving 22 bases between them.

This chain joins TRBV6-5 and TRBJ2-7; 8 bases line up with TRBD1. Germline CDR1 is MNHEY and CDR2 is SVGAGI. V lost 7 bases to trimming and J lost 1 base; unmatched junction nucleotides: 3. The CDR3 has 13 residues. The CDR3 region has the DNA TGTGCCAGCAAGACAGGGGCGTCCTACGAGCAGTACTTC. Translated, it gives CASKTGASYEQYF.

The chain joins TRBV19 to TRBJ1-5; D is perhaps TRBD1 (5 bases). Trimming stripped 1 base from V and 5 bases from J, with 9 bases between. Germline CDR1 is LNHDA and CDR2 is SQIVND (reference sequence). The CDR3 is 14 amino acids. The CDR3 sequence is CASSIVRGYQPQHF. The CDR3 coding sequence is TGTGCCAGTAGTATAGTGAGGGGCTATCAGCCCCAGCATTTT.

Comment on this clone: The identical CDR3 is also encoded by other nucleotide sequences in the sample. This chain connects TRBV6-1 to TRBJ2-6; D not resolved. The germline CDR1 and CDR2 sequences are MNHNS and SASEGT. The CDR3 has 15 residues. Trimming removed 3 bases at V and 2 bases at J, with 8 bases between. The CDR3 is CASSERGAGANVLTF. CDR3 sequence (DNA): TGTGCCAGCAGTGAGCGAGGAGCTGGGGCCAACGTCCTGACTTTC.

The gene calls are TRBV9 and TRBJ1-3, with 10 positions matching TRBD1. The CDR3 has 15 residues. Germline CDR1 and CDR2: SGDLS and YYNGEE. Losses at the gene ends were 6 bases for V and 3 bases for J; bases not matched to a gene: 6. The CDR3, as DNA: TGTGCCAGCACCACTGACAGGGGGCATGGAAACACCATATATTTT. Protein: CASTTDRGHGNTIYF.

The rearrangement uses TRBV30 and TRBJ1-6, with 9 bases fitting TRBD1. V trimming: 7 bases; J trimming: 7 bases; junction bases outside the gene matches: 5. Germline V gene data show CDR1 as GTSNPN and CDR2 as SVGIG (reference sequence). The CDR3 is 13 amino acids. The CDR3 bases are TGTGCCTTAAAGGGGACAGGGAATTCACCCCTCCACTTT. It is translated as CALKGTGNSPLHF.

Turning to this clone: Other DNA sequences in this specimen translate into the identical CDR3. The chain is built from TRBV9 and TRBJ2-1, with 15 positions matching TRBD2. The germline CDR1 and CDR2 sequences are SGDLS and YYNGEE. Trimming cost V 3 bases and J 9 bases; bases outside gene matches: 1. This CDR3 has 14 residues. CDR3 in DNA: TGTGCCAGCAGCGCGGGACTAGCGGGAGGTGAGCAGTTCTTC. This sequence encodes CASSAGLAGGEQFF.

The gene calls are TRBV30 and TRBJ1-5; D gene uncertain. V gave up 7 bases and J gave up 2 bases, with 12 bases separating them. CDR3 length: 13 amino acids. The V gene's germline CDR1 is GTSNPN and CDR2 SVGIG (reference sequence). CDR3 sequence (DNA): TGTGCCTCGGCCCTTGGGGGCAATCAGCCCCAGCATTTT. Encoded protein: CASALGGNQPQHF. The whole variable domain, filled in from reference TRBV30 and TRBJ1-5, reads SQTIHQWPATLVQPVGSPLSLECTVEGTSNPNLYWYRQAAGRGLQLLFYSVGIGQISSEVPQNLSASRPQDRQFILSSKKLLLSDSGFYLCASALGGNQPQHFGDGTRLSIL.

J is TRBJ2-5 and V is TRBV9; tentatively, D is TRBD2 (7 bases). Germline values: CDR1 SGDLS, CDR2 YYNGEE. CDR3 length: 15 residues. The ends were cut back, 3 bases at V and 0 bases at J, with 12 bases in the middle. The CDR3 coding sequence is TGTGCCAGCAGCGAAAGGGGGGGGTACCAAGAGACCCAGTACTTC. Protein sequence: CASSERGGYQETQYF.